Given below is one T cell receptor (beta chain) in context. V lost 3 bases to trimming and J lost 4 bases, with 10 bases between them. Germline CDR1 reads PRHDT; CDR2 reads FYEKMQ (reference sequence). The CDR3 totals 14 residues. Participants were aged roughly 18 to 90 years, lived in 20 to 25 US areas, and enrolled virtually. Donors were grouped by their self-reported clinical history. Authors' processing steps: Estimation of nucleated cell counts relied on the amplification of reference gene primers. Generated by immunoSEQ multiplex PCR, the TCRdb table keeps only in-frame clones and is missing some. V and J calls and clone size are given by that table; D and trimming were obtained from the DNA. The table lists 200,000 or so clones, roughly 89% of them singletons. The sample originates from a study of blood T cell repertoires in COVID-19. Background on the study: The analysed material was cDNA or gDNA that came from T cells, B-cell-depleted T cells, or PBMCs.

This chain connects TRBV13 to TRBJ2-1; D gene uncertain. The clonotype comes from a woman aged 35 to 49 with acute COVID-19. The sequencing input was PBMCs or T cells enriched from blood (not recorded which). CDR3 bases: TGTGCCAGCAGCTTCCCCGACTCGTACAATGAGCAGTTCTTC. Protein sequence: CASSFPDSYNEQFF.